This entry features one T cell receptor beta chain sequence. Germline values: CDR1 MNHEY, CDR2 SMNVEV (reference sequence). J gave up 6 bases and V 5 bases, and 11 bases lay outside the gene matches. This CDR3 has 15 amino acids. Sequencing used immunoSEQ multiplex PCR; TCRdb keeps in-frame clones, though not all of them. The table records about 79,000 clones, approximately 94% of them present only once. The data stem from a study of OX40 agonist ivuxolimab in advanced cancers. V is TRBV27 and J is TRBJ2-3, with TRBD2 identical over 7 bases. This clonotype originated in an adult with an advanced solid tumor such as melanoma, head and neck, liver or kidney cancer. Sequenced material: CD4+ or CD8+ T cells sorted from blood, taken in a trial of the OX40 agonist ivuxolimab. The CDR3 DNA is TGTGCCAGCAGTCCCCGAGGGGCGGGGGATGATACGCAGTATTTT. It translates to CASSPRGAGDDTQYF.